Described below is a single T cell receptor (beta chain) sequence and its context. The CDR3 totals 14 residues. The germline V gene encodes CDR1 MNHNS and CDR2 SASEGT. Trimming took 6 bases from V and 0 from J, leaving 9 bases between them. These data are taken from a study of OX40 agonist ivuxolimab in advanced cancers. Profiled with immunoSEQ multiplex PCR; TCRdb holds only in-frame clones, not every one. The table has 57,000 or so clones, about 89% seen once. The V gene is TRBV6-1, the J gene TRBJ1-3; D remains ambiguous. The sequencing used CD4+ or CD8+ T cells sorted from blood, collected in a trial of the OX40 agonist ivuxolimab. This clonotype was obtained from an adult with an advanced solid tumor such as melanoma, head and neck, liver or kidney cancer. CDR3 bases: TGTGCCAGCAGCACACAGATCTCTGGAAACACCATATATTTT. Its translation: CASSTQISGNTIYF.